A single sample gave rise to the 5 T cell receptor beta chains below, sequenced in a study of siplizumab effects on memory and regulatory T cells. Generated by immunoSEQ multiplex PCR, the TCRdb table keeps only in-frame clones and is missing some. This sample has some 100,000 clones, with 94% found just once. Sequenced input: Tregs sorted from blood. Source of these receptors: a human donor in good health.

This clone was found once. V gene TRBV5-8 combines with J gene TRBJ1-5; D remains unclear. Germline loops: CDR1 SGHTS, CDR2 YDEGEE. The length of the CDR3 is 15 residues. Trimming took 1 base from V and 3 from J, leaving 11 bases between them. This CDR3 reads CASSLSWSPNQPQHF. CDR3 DNA: TGTGCCAGCAGCTTGTCGTGGAGTCCCAATCAGCCCCAGCATTTT.

The chain couples TRBV5-1 to TRBJ2-3; 9 bases align to TRBD1. CDR3 size: 19 residues. After removal of 0 bases from V and 2 bases from J, the junction contained 13 bases not matched to a gene. CDR1 and CDR2 from the germline V gene are SGHRS and YFSETQ. The CDR3 loop is CASSLAPGRGTGYTDTQYF. The CDR3 DNA is TGCGCCAGCAGCTTGGCCCCCGGGCGCGGGACAGGGTACACAGATACGCAGTATTTT.

In its sample, this clone ranks as medium-sized (0.01 to 0.1%). The rearrangement joins TRBV10-3 to TRBJ2-7; D tentatively fits TRBD1 or TRBD2 (6 bases each). Per the germline V gene, CDR1 is ENHRY and CDR2 is SYGVKD. Between the trimmed V and J ends, which lost 11 bases and 0 bases, there was a span of 17 bases. This CDR3 is 14 amino acids long. In nucleotides, the CDR3 is TGTGCCGCGAGGGGGGACTCCAGCTCCTACGAGCAGTACTTC. Amino acid sequence: CAARGDSSSYEQYF.

The chain is built from TRBV6-5 and TRBJ2-3; D may be TRBD2 (6 bases). CDR1 MNHEY and CDR2 SVGAGI come from the germline V gene. The V end lost 2 bases, the J end lost 3 bases, and 15 bases lay between the germline ends. This CDR3 comprises 16 residues. The CDR3 protein is CASSYAGPQMTDTQYF. CDR3 DNA sequence: TGTGCCAGCAGTTACGCGGGACCTCAAATGACAGATACGCAGTATTTT.

V gene TRBV11-3 combines with J gene TRBJ2-1, with D hard to call. The CDR3 extends over 11 amino acids. From germline, CDR1 is SGHNT and CDR2 YENEEA. V lost 6 bases to trimming and J lost 7 bases, with 7 bases between them. DNA for the CDR3: TGTGCCAGCAGTGTTGGGAATGAGCAGTTCTTC. Protein sequence: CASSVGNEQFF.